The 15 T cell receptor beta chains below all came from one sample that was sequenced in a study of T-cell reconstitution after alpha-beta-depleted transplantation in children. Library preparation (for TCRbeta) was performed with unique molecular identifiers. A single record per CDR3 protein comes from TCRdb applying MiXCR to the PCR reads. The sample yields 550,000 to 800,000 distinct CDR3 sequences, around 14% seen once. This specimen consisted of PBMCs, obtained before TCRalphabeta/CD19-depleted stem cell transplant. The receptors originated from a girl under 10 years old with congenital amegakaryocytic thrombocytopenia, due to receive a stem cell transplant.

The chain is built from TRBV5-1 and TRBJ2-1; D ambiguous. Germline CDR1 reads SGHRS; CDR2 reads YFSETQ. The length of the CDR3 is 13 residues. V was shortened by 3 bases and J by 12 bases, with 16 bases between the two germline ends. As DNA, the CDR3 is TGCGCCAGCAGCTCCGACGGACCTCCGGGGCAGTTCTTC. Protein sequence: CASSSDGPPGQFF.

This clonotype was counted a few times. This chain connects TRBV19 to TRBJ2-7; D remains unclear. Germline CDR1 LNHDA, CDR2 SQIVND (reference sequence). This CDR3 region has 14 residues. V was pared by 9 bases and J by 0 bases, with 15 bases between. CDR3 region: CASQMSFFSYEQYF. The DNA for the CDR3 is TGTGCCAGCCAGATGTCGTTCTTCTCCTACGAGCAGTACTTC. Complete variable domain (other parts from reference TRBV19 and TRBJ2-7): DGGITQSPKYLFRKEGQNVTLSCEQNLNHDAMYWYRQDPGQGLRLIYYSQIVNDFQKGDIAEGYSVSREKKESFPLTVTSAQKNPTAFYLCASQMSFFSYEQYFGPGTRLTVT.

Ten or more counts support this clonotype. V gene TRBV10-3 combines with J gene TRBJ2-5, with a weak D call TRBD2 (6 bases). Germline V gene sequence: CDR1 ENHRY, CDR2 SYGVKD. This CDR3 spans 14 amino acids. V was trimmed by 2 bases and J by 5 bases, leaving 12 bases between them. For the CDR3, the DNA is TGTGCCATCAGTGAGGATGTACGGGGGGAGACCCAGTACTTC. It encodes CAISEDVRGETQYF.

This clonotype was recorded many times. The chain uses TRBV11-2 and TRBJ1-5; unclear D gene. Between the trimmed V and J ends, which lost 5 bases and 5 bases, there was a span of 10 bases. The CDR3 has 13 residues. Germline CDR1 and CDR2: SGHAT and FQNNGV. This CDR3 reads CASSRPGDQPQHF. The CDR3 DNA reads TGTGCCAGCAGCCGACCCGGGGATCAGCCCCAGCATTTT.

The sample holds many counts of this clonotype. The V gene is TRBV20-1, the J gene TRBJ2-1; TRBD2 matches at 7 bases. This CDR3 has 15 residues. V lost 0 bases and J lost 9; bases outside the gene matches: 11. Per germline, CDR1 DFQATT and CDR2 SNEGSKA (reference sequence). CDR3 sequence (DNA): TGCAGTGCTAGAGAGACGGCTAGCGGTGGTATTGAGCAGTTCTTC. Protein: CSARETASGGIEQFF.

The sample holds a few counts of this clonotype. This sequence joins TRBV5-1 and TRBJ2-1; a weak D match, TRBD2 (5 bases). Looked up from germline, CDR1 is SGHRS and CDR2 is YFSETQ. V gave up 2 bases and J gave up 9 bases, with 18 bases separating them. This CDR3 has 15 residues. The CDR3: CASSFYLAGGSEQFF. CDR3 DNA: TGCGCCAGCAGCTTTTACCTAGCCGGTGGAAGTGAGCAGTTCTTC.

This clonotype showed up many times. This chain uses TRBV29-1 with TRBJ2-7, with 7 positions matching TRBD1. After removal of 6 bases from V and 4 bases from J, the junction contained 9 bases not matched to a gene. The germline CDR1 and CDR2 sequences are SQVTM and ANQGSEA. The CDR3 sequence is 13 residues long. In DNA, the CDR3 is TGCAGCGTCGGTCAGGGGGAATTATACGAGCAGTACTTC. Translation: CSVGQGELYEQYF.

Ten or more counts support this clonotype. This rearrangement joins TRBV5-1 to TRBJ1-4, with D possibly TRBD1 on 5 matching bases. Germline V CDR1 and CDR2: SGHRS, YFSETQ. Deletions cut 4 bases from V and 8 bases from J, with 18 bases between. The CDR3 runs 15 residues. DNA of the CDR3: TGCGCCAGCAGCCGGTTTCGGACCACAGGCGAAAAACTGTTTTTT. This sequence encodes CASSRFRTTGEKLFF.

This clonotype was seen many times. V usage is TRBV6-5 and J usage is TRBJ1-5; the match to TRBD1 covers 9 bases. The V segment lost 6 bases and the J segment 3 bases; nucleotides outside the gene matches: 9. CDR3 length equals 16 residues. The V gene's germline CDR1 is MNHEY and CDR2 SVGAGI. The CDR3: CASSYTGGQLNQPQHF. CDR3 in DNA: TGTGCCAGCAGCTATACAGGGGGCCAGCTCAATCAGCCCCAGCATTTT.

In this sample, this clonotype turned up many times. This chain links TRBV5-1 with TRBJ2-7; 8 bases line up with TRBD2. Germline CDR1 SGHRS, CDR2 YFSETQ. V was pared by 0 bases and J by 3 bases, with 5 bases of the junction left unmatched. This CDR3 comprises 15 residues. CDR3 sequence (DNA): TGCGCCAGCAGCTTGGGACGGACTAGCAGCTACGAGCAGTACTTC. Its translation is CASSLGRTSSYEQYF.

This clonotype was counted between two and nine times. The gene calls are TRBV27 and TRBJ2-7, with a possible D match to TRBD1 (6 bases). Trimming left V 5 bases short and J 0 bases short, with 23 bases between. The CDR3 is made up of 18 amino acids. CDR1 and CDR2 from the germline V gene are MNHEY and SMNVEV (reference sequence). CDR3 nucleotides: TGTGCCAGCAGTCTTCTCCTGGACAGTCGGACCCTCTCCTACGAGCAGTACTTC. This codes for CASSLLLDSRTLSYEQYF.

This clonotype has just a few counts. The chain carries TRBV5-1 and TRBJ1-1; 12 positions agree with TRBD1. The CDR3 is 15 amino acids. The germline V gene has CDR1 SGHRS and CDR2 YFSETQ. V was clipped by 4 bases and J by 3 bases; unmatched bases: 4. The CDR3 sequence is CASSRDRGRDTEAFF. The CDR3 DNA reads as TGCGCCAGCAGCCGGGACAGGGGGCGGGACACTGAAGCTTTCTTT.

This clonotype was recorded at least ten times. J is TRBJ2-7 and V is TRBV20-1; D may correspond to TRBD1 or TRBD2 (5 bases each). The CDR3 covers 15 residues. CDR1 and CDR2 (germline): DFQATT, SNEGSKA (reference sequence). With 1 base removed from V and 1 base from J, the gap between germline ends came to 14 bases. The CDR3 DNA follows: TGCAGTGCTAGAGCCTTCCTGGGACCTTCCTACGAGCAGTACTTC. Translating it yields CSARAFLGPSYEQYF.

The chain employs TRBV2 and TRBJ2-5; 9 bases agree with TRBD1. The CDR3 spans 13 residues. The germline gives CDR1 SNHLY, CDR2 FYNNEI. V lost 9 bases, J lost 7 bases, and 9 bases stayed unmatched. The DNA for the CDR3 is TGTGCCAGTAGGGGGACAGGGTCCATGACCCAGTACTTC. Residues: CASRGTGSMTQYF.

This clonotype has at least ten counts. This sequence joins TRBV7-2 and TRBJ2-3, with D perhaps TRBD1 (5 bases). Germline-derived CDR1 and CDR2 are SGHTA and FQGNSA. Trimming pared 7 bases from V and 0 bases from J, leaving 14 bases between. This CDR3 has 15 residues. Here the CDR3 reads CASTQRGSSTDTQYF. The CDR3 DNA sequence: TGTGCCAGCACCCAAAGGGGCTCAAGCACAGATACGCAGTATTTT.